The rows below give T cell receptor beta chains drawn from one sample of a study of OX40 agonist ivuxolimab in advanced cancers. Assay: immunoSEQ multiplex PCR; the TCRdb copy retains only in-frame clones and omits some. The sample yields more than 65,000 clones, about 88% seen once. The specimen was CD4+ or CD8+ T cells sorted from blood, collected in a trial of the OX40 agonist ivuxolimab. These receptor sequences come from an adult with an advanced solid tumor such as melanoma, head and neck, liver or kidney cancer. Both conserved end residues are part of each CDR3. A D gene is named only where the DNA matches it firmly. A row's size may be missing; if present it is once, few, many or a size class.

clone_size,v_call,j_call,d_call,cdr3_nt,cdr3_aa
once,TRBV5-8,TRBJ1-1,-,TGTGCCAGCAGCTTACCCCCCGGGACGGGCCATACTGAAGCTTTCTTT,CASSLPPGTGHTEAFF
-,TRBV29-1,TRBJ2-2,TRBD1,TGCAGCGCCGGGACAGGGTATGCCGGGGAGCTGTTTTTT,CSAGTGYAGELFF
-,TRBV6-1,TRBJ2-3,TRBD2,TGTGCCAGCAGTTTCACTAGCGGGATGGGAGATACGCAGTATTTT,CASSFTSGMGDTQYF
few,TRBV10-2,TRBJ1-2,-,TGCGCCAGCAGTGAATCGGGTGGCTATGGCTACACCTTC,CASSESGGYGYTF
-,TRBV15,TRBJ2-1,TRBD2,TGTGCCACCAGCAGAACCCTAGCGGGGGGGCCCAAGGACAATGAGCAGTTCTTC,CATSRTLAGGPKDNEQFF
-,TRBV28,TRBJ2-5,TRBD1,TGTGCCAGCAGTTTATGGGACAGGGGGCCCAAAGAGACCCAGTACTTC,CASSLWDRGPKETQYF
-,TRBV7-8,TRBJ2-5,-,TGTGCCAGCAGCCCCTCCGGGGGTTCCCAAGAGACCCAGTACTTC,CASSPSGGSQETQYF
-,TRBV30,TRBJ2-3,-,TGTGCCTGGAGTGTTCCTTCAGATACGCAGTATTTT,CAWSVPSDTQYF
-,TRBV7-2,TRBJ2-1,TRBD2,TGTGCCAGCAGCTCCGGGACTAGTGCGGATGAGCAGTTCTTC,CASSSGTSADEQFF
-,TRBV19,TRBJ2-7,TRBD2,TGTGCCAGTAGTACTAGCGGGGGGCTCTACGAGCAGTACTTC,CASSTSGGLYEQYF
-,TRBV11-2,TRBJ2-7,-,TGTGCCAGCAGACCAAGGAGGGGGGAGCAGTACTTC,CASRPRRGEQYF
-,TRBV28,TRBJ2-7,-,TGTGCCAGCAGGTTAGCCCCCTCGAACCCCAAGCAGTACTTC,CASRLAPSNPKQYF
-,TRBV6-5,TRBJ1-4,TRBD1,TGTGCCAGCACCCGGACAGGAGATCAAAAACTGTTTTTT,CASTRTGDQKLFF
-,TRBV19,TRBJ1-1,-,TGTGCCAGTAGTATTAACACTGAAGCTTTCTTT,CASSINTEAFF
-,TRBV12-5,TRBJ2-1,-,TGTGCTAGTGGTTTGGCCACGGGGCTCCTGGAGGGGCAGTTCTTC,CASGLATGLLEGQFF
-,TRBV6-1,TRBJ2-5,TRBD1,TGTGCCAGCAGTGAAGGATACAGGGGAGAGACCCAGTACTTC,CASSEGYRGETQYF
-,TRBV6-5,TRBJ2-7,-,TGTGCCAGCAGCGGCAGTAGCCCTTACGAGCAGTACTTC,CASSGSSPYEQYF
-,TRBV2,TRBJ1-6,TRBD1,TGTGCCAGCAGTCTGGACAGGGCGAATTCACCCCTCCACTTT,CASSLDRANSPLHF
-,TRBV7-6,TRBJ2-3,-,TGTGCCAGCAGCTTAGTCGGGGGTCCGGTCACAGATACGCAGTATTTT,CASSLVGGPVTDTQYF
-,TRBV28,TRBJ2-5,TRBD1,TGTGCCAGCAGCCGTCCTGTGGGACAGGGAACGGAGACCCAGTACTTC,CASSRPVGQGTETQYF
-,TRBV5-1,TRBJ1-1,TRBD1,TGCGCCAGCAGCTGGGGACAGTCCACTGAAGCTTTCTTT,CASSWGQSTEAFF
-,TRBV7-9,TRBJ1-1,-,TGTGCCAGCAGATTTGGAGAGAACACTGAAGCTTTCTTT,CASRFGENTEAFF
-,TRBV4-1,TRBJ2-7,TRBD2,TGCGCCAGCAGCCAAGGACTAGCGGGAGACGAGCAGTACTTC,CASSQGLAGDEQYF
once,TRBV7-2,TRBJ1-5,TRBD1,TGTGCCAGCAGCTCGGGACAGCTTAGCAATCAGCCCCAGCATTTT,CASSSGQLSNQPQHF
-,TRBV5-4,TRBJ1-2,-,TGTGCCAGCAGCTTGGAGGCAGCTGATGGCTACACCTTC,CASSLEAADGYTF
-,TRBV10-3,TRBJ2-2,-,TGTGCCATCAGTGAACACGGGGCCAACACCGGGGAGCTGTTTTTT,CAISEHGANTGELFF
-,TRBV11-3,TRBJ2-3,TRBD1,TGTGCCAGCAGCTTACAGGGGGCAGATACGCAGTATTTT,CASSLQGADTQYF
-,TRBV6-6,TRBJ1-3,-,TGTGCCAGCAGAATCACAGGAGAATTTGGAAACACCATATATTTT,CASRITGEFGNTIYF
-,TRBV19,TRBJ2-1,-,TGTGCCAGTAGTGTTCAAGTTCAACCCTACAATGAGCAGTTCTTC,CASSVQVQPYNEQFF